The 3 T cell receptor beta chains below were found in one sample sequenced in a study of spatial heterogeneity in lung cancer. Time point specified: sample taken at primary tumor resection. Material for sequencing was whole RNA from tumor, nontumor lung or frozen PBMC, left unsorted. MiXCR was run by TCRdb on the 5' RACE reads, yielding one entry per CDR3 protein. The sample yields some 87,000 distinct CDR3 sequences, roughly 8.7% seen once. The sample consisted of PBMCs, taken at surgery. These receptors were obtained from a male donor with early-stage non-small cell lung cancer.

This clonotype has a handful of counts. The chain couples TRBV28 to TRBJ1-6; no definite D call. Germline V gene lookup returns CDR1 MDHEN and CDR2 SYDVKM. The V gene lost 7 bases and the J gene lost 7 bases, with 14 bases spanning the gap. The CDR3 length is 14 residues. DNA of the CDR3: TGTGCCAGCATCTATACCGAAGGAAATTCACCCCTCCACTTT. This translates into CASIYTEGNSPLHF. Supplemented by reference TRBV28 and TRBJ1-6, the full variable domain reads DVKVTQSSRYLVKRTGEKVFLECVQDMDHENMFWYRQDPGLGLRLIYFSYDVKMKEKGDIPEGYSVSREKKERFSLILESASTNQTSMYLCASIYTEGNSPLHFGNGTRLTVT.

This chain connects TRBV20-1 to TRBJ2-1; maybe TRBD1 (6 bases). Trimming left V 5 bases short and J 2 bases short, with 13 bases between. Germline V gene sequence: CDR1 DFQATT, CDR2 SNEGSKA (reference sequence). CDR3 size: 14 residues. The DNA of the CDR3 is TGCAGTGCTGAGAGACAGGTGGCCTACAATGAGCAGTTCTTC. Translating gives CSAERQVAYNEQFF.

There are many counts of this clonotype. V gene TRBV29-1 combines with J gene TRBJ2-3; a weak D match, TRBD2 (6 bases). From germline, CDR1 is SQVTM and CDR2 ANQGSEA. This CDR3 is 17 amino acids long. The V and J ends lost 3 bases and 4 bases respectively, with 23 bases between them. The CDR3 nucleotides read TGCAGCGTTGAGGGGAGGTTACTAGGAACTGCTGCAGATACGCAGTATTTT. Residues: CSVEGRLLGTAADTQYF.